This entry features one T cell receptor (beta chain) sequence. Trimming removed 2 bases from V and 3 bases from J, with 11 bases in between. Germline assignment: CDR1 SGHDT and CDR2 YYEEEE. The CDR3 is 14 amino acids. Here immunoSEQ multiplex PCR was the method, and the copy in TCRdb shows in-frame clones only, minus some. The table shows about 680,000 clones, with around 92% occurring only once. This sample was included in a study of shared clonotypes between healthy human individuals. In the study overall: CD4 naive and CD4 memory each took three plates per donor, while CD8 naive took two and CD8 memory one.

Terminally differentiated effector memory CD45RA+ cells were excluded by CCR7 positive selection of CD45RO-negative cells. The receptor comes from a man in his thirties or forties in good health. The V call is TRBV5-6, the J call TRBJ2-5, with D hard to call. Sequenced material: naive CD8+ T cells sorted from blood. CDR3 protein: CASSFQTREETQYF. The CDR3 nucleotides read TGTGCCAGCAGCTTCCAGACAAGGGAAGAGACCCAGTACTTC.